The sequence of this T cell receptor beta chain was determined in a study of control samples from healthy donors and cancer patients. Sequencing was performed with immunoSEQ multiplex PCR; in TCRdb, only in-frame clones are kept and a portion is missing. Of about 85,000 clones listed, approximately 91% are singletons. The CDR3 consists of 13 residues. Trimming removed 1 base from V and 8 bases from J, with 11 bases in between. Germline lookup yields CDR1 MNHEY and CDR2 SVGAGI. The sequenced material came from blood. V usage is TRBV6-5 and J usage is TRBJ1-2; D is undetermined. The sequence derives from a woman between 55 and 75 years old in good health. DNA for the CDR3: TGTGCCAGCAGTTACTTCTCGTCGGGCGGCTACACCTTC. This gives the protein CASSYFSSGGYTF.